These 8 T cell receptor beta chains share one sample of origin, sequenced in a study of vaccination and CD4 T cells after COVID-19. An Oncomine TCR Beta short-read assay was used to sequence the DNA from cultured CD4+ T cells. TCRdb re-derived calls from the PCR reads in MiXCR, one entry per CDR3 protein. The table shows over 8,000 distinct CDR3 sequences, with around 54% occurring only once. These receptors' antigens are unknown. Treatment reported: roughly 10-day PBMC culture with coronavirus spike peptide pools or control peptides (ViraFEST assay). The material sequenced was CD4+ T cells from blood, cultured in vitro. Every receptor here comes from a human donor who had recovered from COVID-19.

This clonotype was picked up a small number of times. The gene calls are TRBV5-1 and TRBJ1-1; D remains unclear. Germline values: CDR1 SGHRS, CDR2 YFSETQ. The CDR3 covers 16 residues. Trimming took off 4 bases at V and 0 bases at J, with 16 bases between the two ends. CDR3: CASSGPSGGLNTEAFF. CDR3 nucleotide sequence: TGCGCCAGCAGCGGCCCCTCGGGAGGCTTGAACACTGAAGCTTTCTTT. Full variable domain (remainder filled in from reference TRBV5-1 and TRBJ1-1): KAGVTQTPRYLIKTRGQQVTLSCSPISGHRSVSWYQQTPGQGLQFLFEYFSETQRNKGNFPGRFSGRQFSNSRSEMNVSTLELGDSALYLCASSGPSGGLNTEAFFGQGTRLTVV.

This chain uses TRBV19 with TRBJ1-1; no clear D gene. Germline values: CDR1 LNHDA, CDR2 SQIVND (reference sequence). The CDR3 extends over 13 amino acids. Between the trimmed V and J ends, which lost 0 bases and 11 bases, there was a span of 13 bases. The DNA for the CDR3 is TGTGCCAGTAGTATAGATGTTCCCCCTTCGGCTTTCTTT. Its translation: CASSIDVPPSAFF.

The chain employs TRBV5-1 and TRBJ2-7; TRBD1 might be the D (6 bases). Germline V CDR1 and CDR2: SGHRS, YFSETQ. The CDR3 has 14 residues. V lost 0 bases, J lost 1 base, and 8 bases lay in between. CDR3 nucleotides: TGCGCCAGCAGCTTGGACAGGGCTTCCTACGAGCAGTACTTC. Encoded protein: CASSLDRASYEQYF.

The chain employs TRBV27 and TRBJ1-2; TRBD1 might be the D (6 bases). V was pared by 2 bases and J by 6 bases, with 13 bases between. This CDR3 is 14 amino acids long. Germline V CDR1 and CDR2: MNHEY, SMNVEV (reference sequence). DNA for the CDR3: TGTGCCAGCAGTTTAATGGGGGCGGGGGATGGCTACACCTTC. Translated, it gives CASSLMGAGDGYTF.

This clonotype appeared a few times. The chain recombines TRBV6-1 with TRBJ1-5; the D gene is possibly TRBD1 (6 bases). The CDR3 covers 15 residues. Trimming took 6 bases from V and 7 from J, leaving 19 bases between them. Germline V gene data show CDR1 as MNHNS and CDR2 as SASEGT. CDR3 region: CASRGPGTKLQPQHF. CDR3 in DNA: TGTGCCAGCAGGGGTCCAGGGACAAAGCTACAGCCCCAGCATTTT.

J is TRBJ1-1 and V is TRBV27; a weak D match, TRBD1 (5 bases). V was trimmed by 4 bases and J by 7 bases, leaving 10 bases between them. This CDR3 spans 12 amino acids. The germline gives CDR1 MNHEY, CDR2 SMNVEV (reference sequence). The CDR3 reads CASSSRVGEAFF. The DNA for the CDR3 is TGTGCCAGCAGTTCCAGGGTGGGTGAAGCTTTCTTT.

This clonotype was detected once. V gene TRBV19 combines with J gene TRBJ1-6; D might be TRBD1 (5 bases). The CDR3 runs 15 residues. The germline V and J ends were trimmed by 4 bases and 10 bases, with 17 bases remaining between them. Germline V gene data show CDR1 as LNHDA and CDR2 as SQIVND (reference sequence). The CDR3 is CASSTRPGTGSPLHF. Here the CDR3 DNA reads TGTGCCAGTAGTACCCGCCCAGGGACGGGGTCACCCCTCCACTTT.

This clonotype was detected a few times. Here the CDR3 DNA reads TGTGCCAGCAGTGCGAATAAGGTGGGCACTGAAGCTTTCTTT. Residues: CASSANKVGTEAFF. The chain has TRBV2 and TRBJ1-1; D is unresolved. Trimming cost V 4 bases and J 4 bases, with 13 bases left between them. Per the germline V gene, CDR1 is SNHLY and CDR2 is FYNNEI. The CDR3 is 14 residues long.